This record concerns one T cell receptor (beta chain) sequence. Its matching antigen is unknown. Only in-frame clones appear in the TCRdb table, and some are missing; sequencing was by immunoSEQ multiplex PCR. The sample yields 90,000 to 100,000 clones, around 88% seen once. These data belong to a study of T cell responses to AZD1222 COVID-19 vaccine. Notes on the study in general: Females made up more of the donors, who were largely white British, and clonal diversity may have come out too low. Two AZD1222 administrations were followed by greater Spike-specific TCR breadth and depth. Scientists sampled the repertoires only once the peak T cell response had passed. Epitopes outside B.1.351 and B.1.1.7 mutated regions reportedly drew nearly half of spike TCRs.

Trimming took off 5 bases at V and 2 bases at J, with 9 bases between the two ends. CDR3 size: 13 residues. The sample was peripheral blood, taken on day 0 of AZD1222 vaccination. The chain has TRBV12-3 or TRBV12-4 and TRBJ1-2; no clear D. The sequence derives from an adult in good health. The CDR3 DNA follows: TGTGCCAGCAGTCCTTCGGGAAACTATGGCTACACCTTC. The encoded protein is CASSPSGNYGYTF.